This T cell receptor (beta chain) was recorded in a study of shared T cell receptors in the human thymus. This CDR3 is built from 17 residues. Per germline, CDR1 MNHEY and CDR2 SMNVEV (reference sequence). V gave up 3 bases and J gave up 7 bases; unmatched junction bases: 10. Here immunoSEQ multiplex PCR was the method, and the copy in TCRdb shows in-frame clones only, minus some. The sample lists about 730,000 clones, approximately 83% occurring once. These records were also assigned to another study, of human thymus T cells.

Sequenced: thymocytes. This chain joins TRBV27 and TRBJ1-6; 9 bases fit TRBD1. The clonotype was recovered from a girl in the first two years of life with a congenital heart defect. CDR3 nucleotides: TGTGCCAGCAGTTTCCAAGACGGGGACAGGGAAAATTCACCCCTCCACTTT. Translation: CASSFQDGDRENSPLHF.